The T cell receptor (beta chain) under discussion was sequenced for a study of OX40 agonist ivuxolimab in advanced cancers. About the study: Patients with hepatocellular carcinoma, melanoma, renal cell or head and neck cancer made up the dose-escalation patients. Antecedent anti-PD-1, anti-PD-L1 or anti-CTLA-4 therapy was permissible, with around 41% having received some. Three patients, one with hepatocellular carcinoma and two with cutaneous melanoma, responded partially.

CDR3 length: 11 residues. Trimming shortened V by 11 bases and J by 12 bases, and 17 bases separated the two germline ends. The repertoire was sequenced with immunoSEQ multiplex PCR; TCRdb's copy has only in-frame clones and lacks some. The sample carries thousands of clones, roughly 71% recorded once. Points from the study as a whole: Some nonresponders likewise displayed low normalized T-cell clonal expansion.

This clone was counted a few times. Its antigen is unknown. The receptor's source is an adult with an advanced solid tumor such as melanoma, head and neck, liver or kidney cancer. The rearrangement links TRBV23-1 to TRBJ2-1, with D possibly matching TRBD1 (5 bases). TRBV23-1 is an ORF for which the function is uncertain. The sequencing here drew on CD4+ or CD8+ T cells sorted from blood, taken in a trial of the OX40 agonist ivuxolimab. In DNA, the CDR3 is TGCGCCCTCCTGGGCCCCCAGGGGCAGTTCTTC. Protein product: CALLGPQGQFF.